This T cell receptor (beta chain) comes out of a study of T cells in women clearing cervical HPV infection listed by TCRdb under 2018. Turning to the overall study: The cases were 25 to 30 women with histologically confirmed HPV16-related CIN3 or worse, and 2 of those women had invasive cancers. Case blood was taken at the visit when the lesion was first identified, whereas control blood was taken when infection was no longer detected. Cases and controls were matched on year of sample collection and on age within five years. In the parent cohort, some 10,000 women aged 18 or older were enrolled in Guanacaste, Costa Rica, during about 1992 to 1995 and were followed for roughly seven years. Cases had a median age of almost 35 years compared with more than 37 for controls, and baseline characteristics showed no significant differences between the groups. Five blinded duplicates per group were added as quality controls, giving 60 or so samples: about 50 participants and 10 replicates. The controls were 25 or so women whose single incident HPV16 infection cleared within 12 months with no development of precancer or cancer. This exploratory proof-of-principle case-control study, nested within the Guanacaste HPV Natural History Study in Costa Rica, compared TCR repertoires among women with different cervical HPV16 outcomes. For cases, the median interval between lesion detection and blood sampling was more than 130 days, with an interquartile range of roughly 80 to 200 days. Since only a few of the women had HLA typing available, the possibility that HLA type was acting as a confounder could not be ruled out.

The CDR3 spans 15 residues, from the cysteine through the phenylalanine. Of the CDR3's DNA, 36 bases were read; they are in frame from base 1. CDR1 and CDR2 (SEHNR, FQNEAQ) derive from the germline V gene (reference sequence). To note about this clone: The antigen this receptor binds is unknown. The CDR3 end falls 3 residues outside the read, so it is completed with the germline J gene.

The immunoSEQ assay used multiplex PCR to amplify TCR beta CDR3 regions from an average of around 1,200 ng of genomic DNA per sample. To correct primer bias, the assay used a complete synthetic TCR repertoire to set an amplification baseline. Amplicons were sequenced on the Illumina platform. The paper's processing steps were these. Sequence errors were corrected by clustering with frequency ratios and a modified nearest-neighbor algorithm, and the sequences were then analyzed in the immunoSEQ Analyzer using IMGT gene definitions. At each rarefaction depth, TCR richness and evenness were averaged across 20 rarefaction repeats, and samples with fewer sequences than that depth were excluded. Relative abundances of V, D and J genes were compared between groups using Wilcoxon rank sum tests, with FDR correction applied. In the blinded duplicates, the intraclass correlation was about 95% for TCR richness and averaged about 80% across fewer than 80 gene segments. Not all clones reach the TCRdb copy of this immuneACCESS table, which keeps in-frame sequences only. Checked studies attribute under half of the gap to unresolved V genes and leave the rest unexplained. That table supplies the V and J calls and clone size; D and trimming were determined from the DNA. The sample has roughly 20,000 clones on record. Approximately 5.6% of the sample belongs to the ten largest clones.

Every participant had a single incident cervical HPV16 infection, and prevalent HPV16 infections were excluded. Cervical HPV DNA was detected by MY09/MY11 PCR, and genotyping was performed by dot-blot hybridization. About 15 mL of heparinized blood were centrifuged, and the buffy coat was split into aliquots, frozen at -30 degrees C, and then kept at -80 degrees C. QIAGEN kits were used to extract genomic DNA from buffy coat specimens. On the study overall, not on this receptor specifically: Lower TRBV6-7 relative abundance was observed in cases than in controls (around 0.1% versus 0.15%; Bonferroni P = 0.0008). Because the number of T cells per sample was unknown, the richness differences could reflect varying T-cell content rather than repertoire biology. Cases were distinguished from controls with an estimated AUC of approximately 0.83 by random forest classifiers combining richness and V gene abundances. CIN3+ cases had significantly higher TCR repertoire richness than controls across sequencing depths, but evenness did not differ between the groups. Whether associations preceded infection or resulted from infection could not be shown with the cross-sectional design, and effector/memory subsets and HPV-specific T cells were not isolated.

This TCR was sampled from a woman aged 18-70 years with a cervical HPV16 infection that either progressed to CIN3+ or cleared (not recorded which). The sequence links TRBV7-9 to TRBJ1-2; D gene: possibly TRBD1, on 5 matching bases. The sample taken for sequencing was blood buffy coat. The CDR3 here reads CASSARDYPYNDYTF. The DNA read from the CDR3 is TGTGCCAGCAGCGCCCGGGACTACCCCTACAATGAC.